These T cell receptor beta chains were read from a single sample in a study of cytomegalovirus exposure and HLA in healthy donors. Here immunoSEQ multiplex PCR was the method, and the copy in TCRdb shows in-frame clones only, minus some. The data contain roughly 58,000 clones, 80% of them singletons. The specimen sequenced was PBMCs. These receptors were obtained from a woman aged 40 to 55 in good health and CMV-seronegative. CDR3s include the opening cysteine and the closing phenylalanine or tryptophan. Each record gives: CDR3 length, clone size, V gene, CDR3 protein. The size of a clone is reported for some rows only, either as once, few or many, or as a class for expanded clones.

>13|-|TRBV7-2
CASSLDWEEGRYF
>13|-|TRBV6-1
CASSERQGETQYF
>15|-|TRBV29-1
CSVGLGTGDIYEQYF
>11|few|TRBV6-6
CASSWQREQFF
>15|-|TRBV28
CASSFASGGRGEQFF
>15|-|TRBV5-4
CASSRLAGDGETQYF
>11|few|TRBV27
CASRWGGEQFF
>16|-|TRBV21-1
CASIPRSGRGRNEQFF
>15|-|TRBV9
CASSEGLAHTGELFF
>14|-|TRBV4-1
CASSQWVGLYEQYF